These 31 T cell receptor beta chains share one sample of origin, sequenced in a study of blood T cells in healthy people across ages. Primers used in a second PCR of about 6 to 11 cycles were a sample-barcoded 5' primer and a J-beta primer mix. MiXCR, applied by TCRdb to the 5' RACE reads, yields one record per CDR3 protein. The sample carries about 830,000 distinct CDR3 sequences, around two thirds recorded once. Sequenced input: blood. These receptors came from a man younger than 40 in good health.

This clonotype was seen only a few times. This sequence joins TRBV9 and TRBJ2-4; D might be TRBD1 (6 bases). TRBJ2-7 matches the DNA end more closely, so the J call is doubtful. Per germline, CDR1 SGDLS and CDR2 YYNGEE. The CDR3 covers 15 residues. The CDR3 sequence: CASSEGGGQSYEQYF. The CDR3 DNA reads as TGTGCCAGCAGCGAGGGTGGCGGACAGAGCTACGAGCAGTACTTC.

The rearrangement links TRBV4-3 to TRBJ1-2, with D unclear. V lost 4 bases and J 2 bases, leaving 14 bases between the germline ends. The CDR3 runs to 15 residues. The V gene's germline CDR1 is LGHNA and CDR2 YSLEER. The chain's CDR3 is CASSRDPGGNYGYTF. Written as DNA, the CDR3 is TGCGCCAGCAGCCGAGACCCGGGAGGGAACTATGGCTACACCTTC.

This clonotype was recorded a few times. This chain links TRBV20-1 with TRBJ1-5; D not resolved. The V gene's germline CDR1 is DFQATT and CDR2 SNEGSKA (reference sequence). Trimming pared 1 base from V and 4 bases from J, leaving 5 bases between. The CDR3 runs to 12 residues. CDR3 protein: CSARAANQPQHF. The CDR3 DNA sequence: TGCAGTGCTAGAGCAGCGAATCAGCCCCAGCATTTT.

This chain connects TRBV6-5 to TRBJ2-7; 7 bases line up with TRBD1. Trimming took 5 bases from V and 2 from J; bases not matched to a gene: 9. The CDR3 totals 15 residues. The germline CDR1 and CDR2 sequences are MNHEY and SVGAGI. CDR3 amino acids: CASSRPDRAAYEQYF. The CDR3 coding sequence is TGTGCCAGCAGTAGACCCGACAGGGCCGCCTACGAGCAGTACTTC.

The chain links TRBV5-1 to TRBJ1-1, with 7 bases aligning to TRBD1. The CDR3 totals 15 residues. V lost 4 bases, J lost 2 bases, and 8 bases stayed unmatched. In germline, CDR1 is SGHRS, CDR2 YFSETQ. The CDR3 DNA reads TGCGCCAGCAGCCCGTACCGACAGGGAAACACTGAAGCTTTCTTT. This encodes CASSPYRQGNTEAFF.

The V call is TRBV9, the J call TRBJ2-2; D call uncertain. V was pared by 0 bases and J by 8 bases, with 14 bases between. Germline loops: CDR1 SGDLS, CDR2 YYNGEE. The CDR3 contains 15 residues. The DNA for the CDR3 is TGTGCCAGCAGCGTAGAGGGTCGGGTAACTGGGGAGCTGTTTTTT. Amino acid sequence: CASSVEGRVTGELFF.

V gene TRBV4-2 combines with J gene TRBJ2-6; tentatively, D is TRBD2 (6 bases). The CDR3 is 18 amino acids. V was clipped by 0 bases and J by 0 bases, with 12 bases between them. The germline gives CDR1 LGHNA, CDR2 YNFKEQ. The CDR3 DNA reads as TGTGCCAGCAGCCAAGAGGGGGGACCACACTCTGGGGCCAACGTCCTGACTTTC. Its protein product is CASSQEGGPHSGANVLTF.

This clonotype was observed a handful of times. DNA of the CDR3: TGTGCCAGCAGCCAAGGGAGCCGAAGTGCCTATGGCTACACCTTC. This sequence encodes CASSQGSRSAYGYTF. The chain is built from TRBV3-1 and TRBJ1-2; D is uncertain. CDR3 size: 15 residues. Trimming left V 1 base short and J 4 bases short, with 13 bases between. Per the germline V gene, CDR1 is LGHDT and CDR2 is YNNKEL (reference sequence).

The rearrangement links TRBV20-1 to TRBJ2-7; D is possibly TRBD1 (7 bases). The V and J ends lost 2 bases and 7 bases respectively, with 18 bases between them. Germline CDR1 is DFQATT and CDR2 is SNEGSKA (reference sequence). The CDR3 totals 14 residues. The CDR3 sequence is CSARTQYSGGEQYF. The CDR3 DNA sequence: TGCAGTGCTAGAACCCAATATTCAGGGGGGGAGCAGTACTTC.

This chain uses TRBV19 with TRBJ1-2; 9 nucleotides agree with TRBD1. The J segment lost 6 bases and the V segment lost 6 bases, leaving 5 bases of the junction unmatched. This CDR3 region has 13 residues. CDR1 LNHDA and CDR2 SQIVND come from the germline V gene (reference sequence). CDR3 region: CASRPGQGHGYTF. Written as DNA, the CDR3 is TGTGCCAGTAGACCGGGACAGGGTCATGGCTACACCTTC.

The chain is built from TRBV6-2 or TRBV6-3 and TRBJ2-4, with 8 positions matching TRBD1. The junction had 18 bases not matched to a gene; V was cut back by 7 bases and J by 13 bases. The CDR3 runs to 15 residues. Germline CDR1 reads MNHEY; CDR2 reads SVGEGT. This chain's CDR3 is CASTVTPGQAIEQYF. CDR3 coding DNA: TGTGCCAGCACCGTAACGCCGGGACAGGCGATTGAGCAGTACTTC.

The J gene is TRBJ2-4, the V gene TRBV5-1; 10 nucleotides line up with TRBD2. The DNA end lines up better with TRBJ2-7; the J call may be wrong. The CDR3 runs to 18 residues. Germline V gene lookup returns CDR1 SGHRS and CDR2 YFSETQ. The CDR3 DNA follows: TGCGCCAGCAGCTTATCCCCCTCAGACACTAGCGGGGTCTACGAGCAGTACTTC. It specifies CASSLSPSDTSGVYEQYF.

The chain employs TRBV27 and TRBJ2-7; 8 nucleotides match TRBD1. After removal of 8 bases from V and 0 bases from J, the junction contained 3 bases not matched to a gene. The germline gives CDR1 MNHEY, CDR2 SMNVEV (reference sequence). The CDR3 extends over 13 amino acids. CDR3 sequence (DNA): TGTGCCAGCGCAACAGGGGGCTCCTACGAGCAGTACTTC. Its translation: CASATGGSYEQYF.

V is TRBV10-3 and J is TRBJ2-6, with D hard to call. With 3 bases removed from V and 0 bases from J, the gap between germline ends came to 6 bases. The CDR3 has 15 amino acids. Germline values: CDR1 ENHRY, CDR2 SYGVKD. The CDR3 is CAISDQNSGANVLTF. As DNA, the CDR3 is TGTGCCATCAGTGACCAAAACTCTGGGGCCAACGTCCTGACTTTC.

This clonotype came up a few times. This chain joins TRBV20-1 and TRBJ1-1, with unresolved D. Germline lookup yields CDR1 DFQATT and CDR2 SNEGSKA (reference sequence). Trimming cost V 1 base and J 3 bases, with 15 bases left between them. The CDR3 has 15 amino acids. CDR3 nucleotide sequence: TGCAGTGCTAGAGTTCTCCTTGAGCTCGACACTGAAGCTTTCTTT. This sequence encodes CSARVLLELDTEAFF.

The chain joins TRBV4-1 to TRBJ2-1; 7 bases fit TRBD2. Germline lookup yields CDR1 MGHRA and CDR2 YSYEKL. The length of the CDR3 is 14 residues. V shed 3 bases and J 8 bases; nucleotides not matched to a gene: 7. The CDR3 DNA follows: TGCGCCAGCAGCCACGTCGGGGGAGGGTATGAGCAGTTCTTC. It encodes CASSHVGGGYEQFF.

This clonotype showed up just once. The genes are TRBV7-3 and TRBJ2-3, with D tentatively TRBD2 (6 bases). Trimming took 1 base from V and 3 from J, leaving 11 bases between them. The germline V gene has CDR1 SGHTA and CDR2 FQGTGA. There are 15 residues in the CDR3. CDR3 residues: CASSLSGAITDTQYF. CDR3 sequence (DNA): TGTGCCAGCAGCTTAAGCGGGGCGATTACAGATACGCAGTATTTT.

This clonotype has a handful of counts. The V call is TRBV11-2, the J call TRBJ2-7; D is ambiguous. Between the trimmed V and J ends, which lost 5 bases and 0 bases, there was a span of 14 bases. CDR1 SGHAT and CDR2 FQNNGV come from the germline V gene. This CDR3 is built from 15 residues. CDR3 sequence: CASSRPRRRSYEQYF. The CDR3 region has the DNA TGTGCCAGCAGCCGCCCGAGGCGCCGCTCCTACGAGCAGTACTTC.

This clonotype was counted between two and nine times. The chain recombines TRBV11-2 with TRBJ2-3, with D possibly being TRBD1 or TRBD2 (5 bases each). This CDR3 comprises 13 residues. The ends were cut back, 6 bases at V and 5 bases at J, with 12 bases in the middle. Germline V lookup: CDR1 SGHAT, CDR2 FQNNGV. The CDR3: CASSRGVEDTQYF. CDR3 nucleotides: TGTGCCAGCAGTCGAGGGGTGGAAGATACGCAGTATTTT. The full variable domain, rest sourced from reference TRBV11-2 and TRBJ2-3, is EAGVAQSPRYKIIEKRQSVAFWCNPISGHATLYWYQQILGQGPKLLIQFQNNGVVDDSQLPKDRFSAERLKGVDSTLKIQPAKLEDSAVYLCASSRGVEDTQYFGPGTRLTVL.

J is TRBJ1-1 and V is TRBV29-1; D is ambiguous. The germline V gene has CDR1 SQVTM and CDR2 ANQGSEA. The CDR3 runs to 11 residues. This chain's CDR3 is CGSVGATEAFF. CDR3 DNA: TGCGGCTCGGTGGGAGCCACTGAAGCTTTCTTT.

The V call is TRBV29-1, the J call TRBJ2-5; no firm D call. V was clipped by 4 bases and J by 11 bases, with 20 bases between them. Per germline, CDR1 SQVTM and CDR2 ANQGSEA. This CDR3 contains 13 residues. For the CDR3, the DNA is TGCAGCGTTGCCGACGGGCAGGCCTACGGGCAGTACTTC. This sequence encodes CSVADGQAYGQYF.

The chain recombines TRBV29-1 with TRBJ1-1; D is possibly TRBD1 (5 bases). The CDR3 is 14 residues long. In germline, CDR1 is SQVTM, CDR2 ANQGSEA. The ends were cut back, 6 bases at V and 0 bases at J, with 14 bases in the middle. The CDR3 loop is CSVETGRMNTEAFF. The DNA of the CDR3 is TGCAGCGTGGAAACGGGACGGATGAACACTGAAGCTTTCTTT.

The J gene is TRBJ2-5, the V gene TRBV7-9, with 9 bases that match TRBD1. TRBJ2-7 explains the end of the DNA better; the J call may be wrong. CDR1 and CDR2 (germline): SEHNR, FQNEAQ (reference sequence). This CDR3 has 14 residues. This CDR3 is CASSPDRGDDEQYF. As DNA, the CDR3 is TGTGCCAGCAGCCCGGACAGGGGCGACGACGAGCAGTACTTC.

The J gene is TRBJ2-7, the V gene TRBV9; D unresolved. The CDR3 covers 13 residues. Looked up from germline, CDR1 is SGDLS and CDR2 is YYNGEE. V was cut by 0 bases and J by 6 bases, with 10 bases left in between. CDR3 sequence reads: CASSVDGFSEQYF. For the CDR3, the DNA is TGTGCCAGCAGCGTAGACGGGTTCTCCGAGCAGTACTTC. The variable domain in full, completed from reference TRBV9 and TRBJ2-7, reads DSGVTQTPKHLITATGQRVTLRCSPRSGDLSVYWYQQSLDQGLQFLIQYYNGEERAKGNILERFSAQQFPDLHSELNLSSLELGDSALYFCASSVDGFSEQYFGPGTRLTVT.

This chain's CDR3 is CASIERPSPLGCDEQFF. In DNA, the CDR3 is TGTGCCAGCATTGAAAGACCCTCGCCCCTGGGATGCGATGAGCAGTTCTTC. The chain recombines TRBV6-9 with TRBJ2-1, with D hard to call. The germline CDR1 and CDR2 sequences are MNHGY and SVAAGI. The CDR3 has 17 residues. The V and J ends lost 7 bases and 8 bases respectively, with 27 bases between them.

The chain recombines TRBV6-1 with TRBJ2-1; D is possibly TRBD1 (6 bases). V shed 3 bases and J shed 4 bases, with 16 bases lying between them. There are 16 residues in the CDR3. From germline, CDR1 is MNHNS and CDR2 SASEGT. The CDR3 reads CASSDQGSGRYNEQFF. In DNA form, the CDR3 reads TGTGCCAGCAGTGATCAGGGGAGTGGTCGGTACAATGAGCAGTTCTTC.

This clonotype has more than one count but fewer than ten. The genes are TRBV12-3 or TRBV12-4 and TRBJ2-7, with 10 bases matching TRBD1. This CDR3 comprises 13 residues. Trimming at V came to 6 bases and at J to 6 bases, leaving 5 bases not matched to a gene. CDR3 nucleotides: TGTGCCAGCAGGGACAGGGGGTTTTTCGAGCAGTACTTC. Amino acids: CASRDRGFFEQYF.

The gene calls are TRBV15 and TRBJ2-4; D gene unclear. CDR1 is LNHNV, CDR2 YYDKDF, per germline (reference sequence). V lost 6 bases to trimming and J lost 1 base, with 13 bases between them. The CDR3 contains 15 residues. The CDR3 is CATSSHRAAKNIQYF. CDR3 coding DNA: TGTGCCACCAGTAGTCACCGGGCGGCCAAAAACATTCAGTACTTC.

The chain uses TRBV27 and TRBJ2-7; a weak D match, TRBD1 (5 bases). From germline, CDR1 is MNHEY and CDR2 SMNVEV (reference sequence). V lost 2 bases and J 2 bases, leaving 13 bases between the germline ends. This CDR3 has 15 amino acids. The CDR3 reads CASSLASGPPYEQYF. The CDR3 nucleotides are TGTGCCAGCAGTTTAGCGTCAGGGCCCCCCTACGAGCAGTACTTC.

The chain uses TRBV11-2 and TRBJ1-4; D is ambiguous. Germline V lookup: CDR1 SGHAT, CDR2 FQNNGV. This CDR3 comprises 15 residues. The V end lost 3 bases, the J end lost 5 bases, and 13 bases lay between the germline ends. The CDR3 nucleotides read TGTGCCAGCAGCTTCGGGCCTCAATCAAATGAAAAACTGTTTTTT. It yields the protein CASSFGPQSNEKLFF.

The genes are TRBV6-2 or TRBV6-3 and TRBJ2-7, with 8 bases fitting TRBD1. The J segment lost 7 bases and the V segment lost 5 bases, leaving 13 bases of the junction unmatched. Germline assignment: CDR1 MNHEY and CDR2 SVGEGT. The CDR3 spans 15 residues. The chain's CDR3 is CASSRLDREWREQYF. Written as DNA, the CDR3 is TGTGCCAGCAGTCGCCTGGACAGGGAATGGAGGGAGCAGTACTTC.